This TCR beta chain was recovered during a study of blood T cell repertoires in COVID-19. The wider study: PBMCs, B-cell-depleted T cells, or T cells provided the cDNA or gDNA that made up the material.

Some clones are missing from TCRdb's copy, which holds only in-frame ones; the method was immunoSEQ multiplex PCR. The sample yields 300,000 to 400,000 clones, roughly 84% seen once. Germline-derived CDR1 and CDR2 are LGHDT and YNNKEL (reference sequence). There are 12 residues in the CDR3. Between the trimmed V and J ends, which lost 1 base and 7 bases, there was a span of 7 bases. This sequence was found in a woman aged 25 to 39 who had recovered from COVID-19. Material: PBMCs or T cells enriched from blood (not recorded which). J is TRBJ1-2 and V is TRBV3-1 (or the pseudogene TRBV3-2); D uncertain. The chain's CDR3 is CASSQGPLGYTF. The CDR3 region has the DNA TGTGCCAGCAGCCAAGGCCCACTTGGCTACACCTTC.